The 10 T cell receptor beta chains below all came from one sample that was sequenced in a study of identical twins. TCRdb redid the calling of the 5' RACE reads with MiXCR, one entry per CDR3 protein. Seen here are some 660,000 distinct CDR3 sequences, 8.6% observed once, and the top ten hold 0.98%. These same records also appear under a second study, on yellow fever vaccine responses in identical twins.

Sequenced: PBMCs. Every receptor here comes from a woman between 18 and 30 years old in good health.

The chain carries TRBV29-1 and TRBJ2-7, with D possibly TRBD2 on 7 matching bases. CDR1 SQVTM and CDR2 ANQGSEA come from the germline V gene. This CDR3 has 14 residues. The ends were cut back, 4 bases at V and 7 bases at J, with 20 bases in the middle. The CDR3 nucleotides read TGCAGCGTTGTTGGCGCGGGGGCGAGTTGGGAGCAGTACTTC. The encoded protein is CSVVGAGASWEQYF.

This chain connects TRBV7-9 to TRBJ2-1; D could derive from TRBD1 or TRBD2 (5 bases each). Germline V CDR1 and CDR2: SEHNR, FQNEAQ (reference sequence). Trimming took 1 base from V and 8 from J, leaving 9 bases between them. There are 13 residues in the CDR3. Here the CDR3 reads CASSLGDVHEQFF. CDR3 nucleotide sequence: TGTGCCAGCAGCTTAGGGGACGTCCATGAGCAGTTCTTC. Full variable domain (outside the CDR3, taken from reference TRBV7-9 and TRBJ2-1): DTGVSQNPRHKITKRGQNVTFRCDPISEHNRLYWYRQTLGQGPEFLTYFQNEAQLEKSRLLSDRFSAERPKGSFSTLEIQRTEQGDSAMYLCASSLGDVHEQFFGPGTRLTVL.

This clonotype was picked up many times. This sequence joins TRBV20-1 and TRBJ2-7; 8 bases agree with TRBD1. Per germline, CDR1 DFQATT and CDR2 SNEGSKA (reference sequence). The J segment lost 5 bases and the V segment lost 5 bases, leaving 14 bases of the junction unmatched. There are 15 residues in the CDR3. CDR3 nucleotides: TGCAGTGCTTCCCTCTCCGGACAGGGCCCCCACGAGCAGTACTTC. The encoded protein is CSASLSGQGPHEQYF.

V gene TRBV7-2 combines with J gene TRBJ1-4; D unclear. The V end lost 6 bases, the J end lost 7 bases, and 9 bases lay between the germline ends. CDR1 SGHTA and CDR2 FQGNSA come from the germline V gene. The CDR3 runs 12 residues. The CDR3 DNA reads TGTGCCAGCAGTGCCCCACTTGAAAAACTGTTTTTT. Amino acids: CASSAPLEKLFF.

The rearrangement links TRBV28 to TRBJ2-6; the D gene is possibly TRBD1 (5 bases). Trimming cost V 4 bases and J 0 bases, with 7 bases left between them. Germline CDR1 is MDHEN and CDR2 is SYDVKM. The CDR3 spans 15 residues. CDR3 loop: CASSSDTSGANVLTF. In DNA form, the CDR3 reads TGTGCCAGCAGTTCGGACACCTCTGGGGCCAACGTCCTGACTTTC.

This clonotype appeared a few times. The V gene is TRBV6-1, the J gene TRBJ1-2, with 8 bases matching TRBD1. Germline V gene data show CDR1 as MNHNS and CDR2 as SASEGT. CDR3 length: 14 residues. Trimming removed 1 base from V and 4 bases from J; junction bases left unmatched: 2. CDR3 sequence (DNA): TGTGCCAGCAGTGAAGGAGGGACAGGCTATGGCTACACCTTC. The encoded protein is CASSEGGTGYGYTF.

This clonotype was counted a few times. V is TRBV7-9 and J is TRBJ2-1, with TRBD1 as a possible D gene (6 bases). The CDR3 is 13 residues long. V lost 5 bases, J lost 9 bases, and 14 bases lay in between. From germline, CDR1 is SEHNR and CDR2 FQNEAQ (reference sequence). The CDR3 DNA reads TGTGCCAGCAGCGGACGTTGGGGGCCTGAGCAGTTCTTC. This encodes CASSGRWGPEQFF.

In its sample, this clonotype was seen a few times. The CDR3 protein is CASRQGRWGQYF. The CDR3, as DNA: TGTGCCAGCCGACAGGGTCGGTGGGGGCAGTACTTC. The chain links TRBV7-9 to TRBJ2-7; 7 bases fit TRBD1. CDR3 size: 12 residues. The junction had 10 bases not matched to a gene; V was cut back by 8 bases and J by 9 bases. The germline gives CDR1 SEHNR, CDR2 FQNEAQ (reference sequence).

This clonotype is a singleton in its sample. The chain carries TRBV7-2 and TRBJ2-5; maybe TRBD2 (6 bases). The V gene's germline CDR1 is SGHTA and CDR2 FQGNSA. V shed 5 bases and J shed 5 bases, with 21 bases lying between them. This CDR3 comprises 16 residues. The CDR3, as DNA: TGTGCCAGCAGCCCAAATGGGGGGTCCCCGGCGGAGACCCAGTACTTC. It codes for CASSPNGGSPAETQYF.

In its sample, this clonotype was seen a few times. The V call is TRBV2, the J call TRBJ2-1; a possible D gene is TRBD2 (6 bases). Looked up from germline, CDR1 is SNHLY and CDR2 is FYNNEI. The germline V and J ends were trimmed by 9 bases and 5 bases, with 17 bases remaining between them. CDR3 length: 14 residues. The CDR3 coding sequence is TGTGCCAGTCCCGGACTAACTGGAAACAATGAGCAGTTCTTC. Translated, it gives CASPGLTGNNEQFF.